The present entry profiles one TCR beta chain with its context. This specimen comes from a study of blood T cell repertoires in COVID-19. In the source study's methods: Amplified reference gene primers provided the basis for estimating nucleated cell counts. Some clones are missing from TCRdb's copy, which holds only in-frame ones; the method was immunoSEQ multiplex PCR. V and J calls and clone size follow that table, whereas D and trimming were derived from the DNA. This table holds fewer than 600,000 clones, approximately 92% found once. Germline V lookup: CDR1 SGHNT, CDR2 YYREEE (reference sequence). V lost 2 bases to trimming and J lost 0 bases; unmatched junction nucleotides: 1. This CDR3 region has 15 residues.

The clonotype comes from a man aged 18-30 years with COVID-19, enrolled during active disease. Specimen: peripheral blood. The chain carries TRBV5-4 and TRBJ2-3; TRBD2 matches 9 bases. The CDR3 reads CASSFSGSSTDTQYF. Written as DNA, the CDR3 is TGTGCCAGCAGCTTTAGCGGGAGCAGCACAGATACGCAGTATTTT.